Shown below are 22 T cell receptor beta chains from a single sample sequenced in a study of control samples from healthy donors and cancer patients. The data were produced by immunoSEQ multiplex PCR, yet TCRdb's version contains in-frame clones alone and is incomplete. The data hold approximately 100,000 clones, with about 85% observed a single time. Sequenced input: blood. These receptors originate from a woman in her thirties or forties in good health.

V usage is TRBV10-3 and J usage is TRBJ1-2; D gene uncertain. Germline lookup yields CDR1 ENHRY and CDR2 SYGVKD. The CDR3 extends over 12 amino acids. V lost 0 bases and J 7 bases, leaving 6 bases between the germline ends. The CDR3 here is CAISESSGGYTF. CDR3 DNA sequence: TGTGCCATCAGTGAGTCGTCAGGTGGCTACACCTTC.

CDR3 bases: TGTGCCAGTAGTACCTCCCCGCTAGCGGGGGTCTACGAGCAGTACTTC. Its protein is CASSTSPLAGVYEQYF. This chain links TRBV19 with TRBJ2-7; 10 bases line up with TRBD2. Germline CDR1 and CDR2: LNHDA and SQIVND (reference sequence). The CDR3 totals 16 residues. Trimming took 4 bases from V and 3 from J; bases not matched to a gene: 9.

V gene TRBV6-2 or TRBV6-3 combines with J gene TRBJ2-1; 7 bases are shared with TRBD2. CDR3 length: 16 amino acids. V gave up 4 bases and J gave up 4 bases; unmatched junction bases: 10. In germline, CDR1 is MNHEY, CDR2 SVGEGT. The CDR3 DNA sequence: TGTGCCAGCAGTTCGCCTACGGGACTATCGTACAATGAGCAGTTCTTC. Protein sequence: CASSSPTGLSYNEQFF.

The genes are TRBV14 and TRBJ2-3; no firm D call. The CDR3 is 17 residues long. Per germline, CDR1 SGHDN and CDR2 FVKESK. V lost 0 bases and J lost 1, with 14 bases in between. CDR3 DNA sequence: TGTGCCAGCAGCCAAGATCGCAGCTTGGGTGGCACAGATACGCAGTATTTT. Translation: CASSQDRSLGGTDTQYF.

Many counts were recorded for this clone. This chain joins TRBV25-1 and TRBJ2-3; D might be TRBD2 (5 bases). V was clipped by 8 bases and J by 3 bases, with 9 bases between them. The CDR3 extends over 12 amino acids. Germline V gives CDR1 MGHDK, CDR2 SYGVNS. The CDR3 is CASREWTDTQYF. DNA for the CDR3: TGTGCCAGCCGGGAATGGACAGATACGCAGTATTTT.

This sequence joins TRBV5-1 and TRBJ1-1; D not certain. Germline V CDR1 and CDR2: SGHRS, YFSETQ. V lost 0 bases and J 4 bases, leaving 10 bases between the germline ends. CDR3 length equals 14 residues. The CDR3 loop reads CASSLEGLGTEAFF. CDR3 coding DNA: TGCGCCAGCAGCTTGGAAGGGTTGGGCACTGAAGCTTTCTTT.

This sequence joins TRBV9 and TRBJ1-3; TRBD1 matches at 9 bases. The length of the CDR3 is 17 residues. Looked up from germline, CDR1 is SGDLS and CDR2 is YYNGEE. The V segment lost 1 base and the J segment 5 bases; nucleotides outside the gene matches: 10. In DNA, the CDR3 is TGTGCCAGCAGCGTAATGGCGGGAGGACAGGGGCGAAACACCATATATTTT. It is translated as CASSVMAGGQGRNTIYF. Supplemented by reference TRBV9 and TRBJ1-3, the full variable domain reads DSGVTQTPKHLITATGQRVTLRCSPRSGDLSVYWYQQSLDQGLQFLIQYYNGEERAKGNILERFSAQQFPDLHSELNLSSLELGDSALYFCASSVMAGGQGRNTIYFGEGSWLTVV.

The genes are TRBV5-1 and TRBJ2-6, with D tentatively TRBD1 (6 bases). Trimming cost V 1 base and J 0 bases, with 14 bases left between them. The CDR3 has 18 residues. Germline CDR1 reads SGHRS; CDR2 reads YFSETQ. CDR3 nucleotide sequence: TGCGCCAGCAGCTTGAATCAGGGGCGAAGCTCTGGGGCCAACGTCCTGACTTTC. Translation: CASSLNQGRSSGANVLTF.

The chain couples TRBV6-5 to TRBJ2-2; D perhaps matches TRBD2 (5 bases). Between the trimmed V and J ends, which lost 7 bases and 3 bases, there was a span of 12 bases. There are 14 residues in the CDR3. The germline gives CDR1 MNHEY, CDR2 SVGAGI. In nucleotides, the CDR3 is TGTGCCAGCAAGAGTAGCGTGTACACCGGGGAGCTGTTTTTT. It encodes CASKSSVYTGELFF.

The chain links TRBV29-1 to TRBJ1-2; D is perhaps TRBD1 (6 bases). Germline V gene lookup returns CDR1 SQVTM and CDR2 ANQGSEA. Trimming left V 3 bases short and J 4 bases short, with 15 bases between. CDR3 size: 14 residues. The CDR3 coding sequence is TGCAGCGTTGAGGTGGGACAAGTATCCTATGGCTACACCTTC. It codes for CSVEVGQVSYGYTF.

The chain joins TRBV6-2 or TRBV6-3 to TRBJ2-1, with D unclear. Trimming removed 2 bases from V and 8 bases from J, with 7 bases in between. The CDR3 consists of 12 residues. CDR1 is MNHEY and CDR2 is SVGEGT in the germline V gene. CDR3 loop: CASSYPAYEQFF. The CDR3 DNA is TGTGCCAGCAGTTACCCCGCATATGAGCAGTTCTTC.

The V and J genes are TRBV2 and TRBJ1-2; D gene uncertain. The CDR3 length is 17 residues. Trimming cost V 3 bases and J 1 base, with 18 bases left between them. CDR1 SNHLY and CDR2 FYNNEI come from the germline V gene. The CDR3 protein is CASSDRFGSPDNYGYTF. DNA for the CDR3: TGTGCCAGCAGTGATCGGTTTGGCTCCCCTGATAACTATGGCTACACCTTC.

The genes are TRBV11-3 and TRBJ2-5; D not resolved. The V and J ends lost 1 base and 5 bases respectively, with 11 bases between them. The V gene's germline CDR1 is SGHNT and CDR2 YENEEA. The CDR3 is 14 amino acids. The CDR3 spells CASSLAGTMETQYF. CDR3 nucleotides: TGTGCCAGCAGCTTAGCGGGCACCATGGAGACCCAGTACTTC.

The chain recombines TRBV4-1 with TRBJ1-2; 7 bases align to TRBD1. V shed 0 bases, J shed 14 bases, and the junction held 6 bases outside the gene matches. CDR1 is MGHRA, CDR2 YSYEKL, per germline. The CDR3 covers 12 residues. The CDR3, as DNA: TGCGCCAGCAGCCAAGATGGGGGACAGAAAACCTTC. Translating gives CASSQDGGQKTF.

The rearrangement links TRBV10-3 to TRBJ2-3, with 13 positions matching TRBD2. The trim removed 4 bases at V and 1 base at J, leaving 11 bases unmatched. The CDR3 loop spans 19 amino acids. Per germline, CDR1 ENHRY and CDR2 SYGVKD. The CDR3 here is CAISGSRTSGGPGTDTQYF. The CDR3, as DNA: TGTGCCATCAGTGGATCTCGGACTAGCGGGGGCCCCGGCACAGATACGCAGTATTTT.

This CDR3 is CASSLAGQFMNTEAFF. CDR3 in DNA: TGTGCCAGCAGCTTAGCGGGACAGTTTATGAACACTGAAGCTTTCTTT. The gene calls are TRBV7-2 and TRBJ1-1; the match to TRBD1 covers 7 bases. V was pared by 0 bases and J by 0 bases, with 4 bases of the junction left unmatched. The CDR3 contains 16 residues. Germline CDR1 and CDR2: SGHTA and FQGNSA.

This clone is a singleton in its sample. Here the CDR3 reads CATSESRGPTGELFF. The CDR3 nucleotides are TGTGCCACCTCAGAGAGTAGGGGCCCGACCGGGGAGCTGTTTTTT. The chain employs TRBV6-6 and TRBJ2-2; maybe TRBD1 (5 bases). Trimming removed 10 bases from V and 5 bases from J, with 20 bases in between. CDR3 length: 15 amino acids. The germline V gene has CDR1 MNHNY and CDR2 SVGAGI (reference sequence).

The chain has TRBV3-1 (or the pseudogene TRBV3-2) and TRBJ1-4; no reliable D call. Germline-derived CDR1 and CDR2 are LGHDT and YNNKEL (reference sequence). V dropped 1 base and J dropped 3 bases, with 12 bases sitting between them. The CDR3 is made up of 16 amino acids. This CDR3 is CASSQVSLSANEKLFF. The CDR3 region has the DNA TGTGCCAGCAGCCAAGTTTCGCTGTCAGCTAATGAAAAACTGTTTTTT.

The V and J genes are TRBV5-1 and TRBJ1-2; 7 bases are a match to TRBD1. Germline values: CDR1 SGHRS, CDR2 YFSETQ. Trimming at V came to 2 bases and at J to 2 bases, leaving 6 bases not matched to a gene. This CDR3 spans 15 amino acids. The CDR3 is CASSLGTALNYGYTF. CDR3 coding DNA: TGCGCCAGCAGCTTAGGGACAGCTCTAAACTATGGCTACACCTTC.

The V gene is TRBV7-3, the J gene TRBJ1-1; 7 positions match TRBD1. V was pared by 4 bases and J by 8 bases, with 7 bases of the junction left unmatched. Germline CDR1 is SGHTA and CDR2 is FQGTGA. The CDR3 is 13 residues long. CDR3 protein: CASSSDRANEAFF. The CDR3 nucleotides are TGTGCCAGCAGCTCCGACAGGGCCAACGAAGCTTTCTTT.

The V and J genes are TRBV4-3 and TRBJ2-2; 10 bases are a match to TRBD2. The CDR3 runs to 16 residues. V gave up 2 bases and J gave up 7 bases; unmatched junction bases: 7. Per germline, CDR1 LGHNA and CDR2 YSLEER. CDR3: CASSQMSGGADGELFF. DNA for the CDR3: TGCGCCAGCAGCCAAATGAGCGGGGGGGCGGACGGGGAGCTGTTTTTT.

The chain employs TRBV7-2 and TRBJ1-4; D is undetermined. The CDR3 is 13 amino acids. CDR1 and CDR2 (germline): SGHTA, FQGNSA. With 5 bases removed from V and 10 bases from J, the gap between germline ends came to 14 bases. CDR3 region: CASSQNGGIKLFF. CDR3 DNA sequence: TGTGCCAGCAGCCAAAATGGAGGGATAAAACTGTTTTTT.